The present T cell receptor (beta chain) was sequenced within a study of PD-L1 blockade in urothelial cancer. Overall study: About 85% of the 29 patients were men whose urothelial cancer was bladder-origin. When blood samples were assessed, the median T cell count was 141,255. Findings and limits, study-wide: Prediction of better survival came from below-median pretreatment blood TCR clonality.

V lost 3 bases and J lost 3; bases outside the gene matches: 9. The CDR3 is made up of 16 amino acids. In germline, CDR1 is MNHNS, CDR2 SASEGT. Method: immunoSEQ multiplex PCR; TCRdb's copy keeps in-frame clones and lacks some. The table includes 85,000 to 90,000 clones, more than 90% detected once. In the case of this clone: Its antigen is not identified.

The TCR sequence derives from a man aged 55 to 69 with urothelial cancer. The rearrangement uses TRBV6-1 and TRBJ2-7, with 9 bases aligning to TRBD2. The starting material was PBMCs, obtained around atezolizumab (anti-PD-L1) treatment. CDR3 sequence: CASSDPRGLAIYEQYF. DNA for the CDR3: TGTGCCAGCAGTGACCCCAGGGGACTAGCAATCTACGAGCAGTACTTC.